This T cell receptor beta chain is drawn from a study of shared clonotypes between healthy human individuals. Comments on this clone: Its matching antigen is unknown.

This CDR3 is built from 13 residues. V was cut by 3 bases and J by 0 bases, with 5 bases left in between. The germline V gene has CDR1 MDHEN and CDR2 SYDVKM. Findings and limits, study-wide: Rarefaction exposed incomplete sorted-subset sequencing despite large depth.

Produced via immunoSEQ multiplex PCR; TCRdb's table is partial and in-frame only. The sample contains a few hundred thousand clones, roughly 97% of which appear only once. The clonotype comes from a woman in her thirties in good health. The rearrangement links TRBV28 to TRBJ1-1; D is ambiguous. What was sequenced was naive CD4+ T cells sorted from blood. Subset of the sample: CD45RA+ positively selected. This CDR3 reads CASSFPLNTEAFF. The CDR3 bases are TGTGCCAGCAGTTTCCCACTGAACACTGAAGCTTTCTTT.